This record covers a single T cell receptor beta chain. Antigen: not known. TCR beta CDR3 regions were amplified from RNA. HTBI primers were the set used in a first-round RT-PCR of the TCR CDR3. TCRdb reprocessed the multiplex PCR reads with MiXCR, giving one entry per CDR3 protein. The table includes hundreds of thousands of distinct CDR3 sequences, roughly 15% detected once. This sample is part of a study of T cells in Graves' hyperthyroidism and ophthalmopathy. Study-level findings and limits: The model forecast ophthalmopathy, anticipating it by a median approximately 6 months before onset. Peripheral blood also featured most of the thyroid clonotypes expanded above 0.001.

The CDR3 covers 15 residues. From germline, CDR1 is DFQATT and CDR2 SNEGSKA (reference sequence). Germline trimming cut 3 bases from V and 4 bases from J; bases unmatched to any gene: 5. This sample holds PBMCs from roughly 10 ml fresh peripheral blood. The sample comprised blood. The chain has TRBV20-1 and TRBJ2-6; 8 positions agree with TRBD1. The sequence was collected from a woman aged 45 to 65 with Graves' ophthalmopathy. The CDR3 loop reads CSARLTGAGANVLTF. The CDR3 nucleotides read TGCAGTGCTAGGTTGACAGGGGCCGGGGCCAACGTCCTGACTTTC.